This section outlines one T cell receptor (beta chain) sequence together with its context. As yet, its antigen is unknown. TCRdb redid the calling of the 5' RACE reads with MiXCR, one entry per CDR3 protein. The sample holds 350,000 to 500,000 distinct CDR3 sequences; roughly a quarter are singletons and the top ten take around 12%. The data were obtained in a study of T-cell memory formation after mild COVID-19. Study at large: The two donors had largely donor-specific TCR clusters.

Overall study findings and caveats: A second wave of clones peaked on day 37, and their SARS-CoV-2 specificity went unconfirmed. Shrinking CD4+ clones resided mostly in CM and EM, and CD8+ ones in EMRA. Clones contracting across day 15 to 85 had a balanced CD4/CD8 profile; later expanding clones leaned CD4+.

Per the germline V gene, CDR1 is SGDLS and CDR2 is YYNGEE. The CDR3 is 15 amino acids. V lost 4 bases and J lost 7; bases outside the gene matches: 14. The TCR comes from an adult woman who had mild COVID-19 (a few samples of this study predate the infection). Cell type and time point are not known. The sequenced sample consisted of PBMCs or a T cell subset sorted from them (not recorded which). The gene calls are TRBV9 and TRBJ2-7, with 7 nucleotides matching TRBD1. CDR3 sequence (DNA): TGTGCCAGCAGCCCCGGGACAGCGGCTCGAAGGGAGCAGTACTTC. This gives the protein CASSPGTAARREQYF.